Below, 8 T cell receptor beta chains from the same sample are listed, as sequenced in a study of T cell changes during pregnancy in multiple sclerosis. TCRdb's table, derived via immunoSEQ multiplex PCR, lists solely in-frame clones and lacks some. The table shows fewer than 90,000 clones, with 90% to 95% occurring only once. The sequenced sample was peripheral blood, obtained in the third trimester of pregnancy. The source is a female donor in good health, enrolled as a control in a pregnancy study.

The CDR3 DNA sequence: TGTGCCAGCAGCTTAGTCCGGACAGGGACGGAGGAGACCCAGTACTTC. It translates to CASSLVRTGTEETQYF. The chain employs TRBV11-2 and TRBJ2-5; 8 nucleotides align to TRBD1. Germline loops: CDR1 SGHAT, CDR2 FQNNGV. This CDR3 has 16 residues. J lost 5 bases, V lost 1 base, and 9 bases had no gene match.

The chain joins TRBV4-1 to TRBJ2-3; the D gene is possibly TRBD2 (5 bases). The ends were cut back, 4 bases at V and 2 bases at J, with 13 bases in the middle. CDR1 and CDR2 from the germline V gene are MGHRA and YSYEKL. The CDR3 runs 15 residues. The CDR3 reads CASSLGVDPTDTQYF. The CDR3, as DNA: TGCGCCAGCAGCCTCGGGGTGGACCCCACAGATACGCAGTATTTT.

This chain links TRBV28 with TRBJ2-2, with D tentatively TRBD2 (5 bases). V lost 2 bases and J lost 7, with 14 bases in between. The germline V gene has CDR1 MDHEN and CDR2 SYDVKM. CDR3 length: 15 amino acids. The CDR3 loop reads CASSLGLDGSGELFF. CDR3 bases: TGTGCCAGCAGTTTAGGACTGGATGGAAGCGGGGAGCTGTTTTTT.

The chain uses TRBV27 and TRBJ2-5, with 7 bases fitting TRBD1. The trim removed 5 bases at V and 2 bases at J, leaving 11 bases unmatched. CDR1 is MNHEY, CDR2 SMNVEV, per germline (reference sequence). The CDR3 length is 16 residues. CDR3 DNA: TGTGCCAGCAGTACTAGGACAGGCCCAATTCAAGAGACCCAGTACTTC. Protein: CASSTRTGPIQETQYF.

V and J are TRBV28 and TRBJ2-1; a weak D match, TRBD1 (6 bases). Per germline, CDR1 MDHEN and CDR2 SYDVKM. The CDR3 has 12 residues. The V gene lost 6 bases and the J gene lost 5 bases, with 8 bases spanning the gap. The CDR3 nucleotides are TGTGCCAGCAGCGACAGGAACAATGAGCAGTTCTTC. It specifies CASSDRNNEQFF.

The chain links TRBV28 to TRBJ2-2; D might be TRBD1 (5 bases). The germline V and J ends were trimmed by 6 bases and 4 bases, with 15 bases remaining between them. Germline V gene lookup returns CDR1 MDHEN and CDR2 SYDVKM. This CDR3 is built from 15 residues. The CDR3 DNA sequence: TGTGCCAGCAGCCAGACGGACACCCCCACCGGGGAGCTGTTTTTT. Encoded protein: CASSQTDTPTGELFF.

The chain uses TRBV18 and TRBJ2-5; 15 nucleotides match TRBD2. The CDR3 runs to 17 residues. The trim removed 3 bases at V and 4 bases at J, leaving 6 bases unmatched. Germline lookup yields CDR1 KGHSH and CDR2 LQKENI. The CDR3 loop is CASSPSGLAGGRETQYF. The CDR3 coding sequence is TGTGCCAGCTCACCGAGCGGACTAGCGGGAGGGCGAGAGACCCAGTACTTC.

This clone was detected once. The chain joins TRBV7-8 to TRBJ2-2; 12 positions match TRBD2. Germline assignment: CDR1 SGHVS and CDR2 FQNEAQ. Losses at the gene ends were 5 bases for V and 7 bases for J; bases not matched to a gene: 8. The CDR3 runs 16 residues. CDR3 residues: CASSPRSSGRGGELFF. In DNA, the CDR3 is TGTGCCAGCAGCCCTAGGTCTAGCGGGAGGGGCGGGGAGCTGTTTTTT.